This is a list of T cell receptor beta chains from one sample in a study of OX40 agonist ivuxolimab in advanced cancers. Clones were sequenced by immunoSEQ multiplex PCR, and TCRdb holds only the in-frame ones, with some missing. The sample records some 74,000 clones, approximately 86% being singletons. The specimen was CD4+ or CD8+ T cells sorted from blood, collected in a trial of the OX40 agonist ivuxolimab. These receptors were obtained from an adult with an advanced solid tumor such as melanoma, head and neck, liver or kidney cancer. CDR3s include the opening cysteine and the closing phenylalanine or tryptophan. A D gene is named only where the DNA matches it firmly. Some rows mark clone size as missing; the rest say once, few, many or name a class of expanded clone.

.	TRBV5-4	TRBJ2-3	TRBD2	TGTGCCAGCTCCCGTTTGGGACTAGCGGGACGGGGCACAGATACGCAGTATTTT	CASSRLGLAGRGTDTQYF
.	TRBV19	TRBJ2-7	TRBD2	TGTGCCAGTAGTAGGCTAGCGGGAGTCTCCTACGAGCAGTACTTC	CASSRLAGVSYEQYF
few	TRBV5-1	TRBJ2-1	.	TGCGCCAGCAGCTCCCCCAGGGGGGACGGCGAGCAGTTCTTC	CASSSPRGDGEQFF
.	TRBV19	TRBJ2-1	TRBD2	TGTGCCAGTAGTATACGGGAGGGCACCTCGCAGAGGGAGCAGTTCTTC	CASSIREGTSQREQFF
few	TRBV7-6	TRBJ2-1	.	TGTGCCAGCAGCGCAACAGGGTTCCATGAGCAGTTCTTC	CASSATGFHEQFF
once	TRBV11-3	TRBJ2-2	TRBD2	TGTGCCAGCAGCTTAGTCGCGGGAGCGGGAGGGATGGGAAAAAACGGGGAGCTGTTTTTT	CASSLVAGAGGMGKNGELFF
.	TRBV7-2	TRBJ1-5	.	TGTGCCAGCAGCTCGGGATCAGGTGAACGTCCCCAGCATTTT	CASSSGSGERPQHF
.	TRBV30	TRBJ1-2	.	TGTGCCTGGAAATTCAAGGGCAGGGGAAGCTATGGCTACACCTTC	CAWKFKGRGSYGYTF
.	TRBV25-1	TRBJ2-7	.	TGTGCCAGCAGTGAAGGGTTCAGCGGAAGAGCGTACGAGCAGTACTTC	CASSEGFSGRAYEQYF
.	TRBV14	TRBJ2-1	.	TGTGCCAGCAGCCAAGGGACGGTTAATGAGCAGTTCTTC	CASSQGTVNEQFF
.	TRBV7-2	TRBJ2-7	TRBD2	TGTGCCAGCAGCCCTAGCGGGAACTACGAGCAGTACTTC	CASSPSGNYEQYF
once	TRBV11-3	TRBJ2-2	.	TGTGCCAGCAGCGGGGGCCGGGACTTCCCGTCCGGGGAGCTGTTTTTT	CASSGGRDFPSGELFF
.	TRBV27	TRBJ2-1	TRBD1	TGTGCGACTCGGAGGGCAGGGGGCTTCGATGAGCAGTTCTTC	CATRRAGGFDEQFF
.	TRBV5-4	TRBJ1-3	TRBD1	TGTGCCAGCAGCCAGGGGACAGGTCGAAACACCATATATTTT	CASSQGTGRNTIYF
.	TRBV4-3	TRBJ1-5	.	TGCGCCAGCAGCCAAACAACACGGAGCAATCAGCCCCAGCATTTT	CASSQTTRSNQPQHF
few	TRBV19	TRBJ1-2	.	TGTGCCAGTACCCGTACAGGGAGATACTATGGCTACACCTTC	CASTRTGRYYGYTF
few	TRBV19	TRBJ1-5	.	TGTGCCAGTAGGGGTCCCGGGACCCAGCATTTT	CASRGPGTQHF
.	TRBV5-1	TRBJ2-7	.	TGCGCCAGCAGCTTGGCCGGACTGGGTAGAGAGCAGTACTTC	CASSLAGLGREQYF
.	TRBV21-1	TRBJ1-6	.	TGTGCCAGCAGCAAAGGAGAGGGGATGCCAGCCCCCCAATCACCCCTCCACTTT	CASSKGEGMPAPQSPLHF
.	TRBV21-1	TRBJ1-4	.	TGTGCCAGCAGCAAAGGACAGAGTGCAACTAATGAAAAACTGTTTTTT	CASSKGQSATNEKLFF
.	TRBV27	TRBJ2-5	.	TGTGCCAGCAGTCCTCCCGGTGGTTCCGCGGTGACCCAGTACTTC	CASSPPGGSAVTQYF
.	TRBV7-6	TRBJ2-1	TRBD2	TGTGCCAGCAGCTTAGCGACCCTAGCGGGGTACAATGAGCAGTTCTTC	CASSLATLAGYNEQFF
.	TRBV7-6	TRBJ1-5	.	TGTGCCAGCAGCCACATGCGTCAGCAGCCCCAGCATTTT	CASSHMRQQPQHF
few	TRBV2	TRBJ2-5	TRBD1	TGTGCCAGCAGTTTTCAGGGGGATGAGACCCAGTACTTC	CASSFQGDETQYF
.	TRBV5-5	TRBJ1-1	.	TGTGCCAGCAGCTTAGCCAGGTTAAGTACTGAAGCTTTCTTT	CASSLARLSTEAFF
.	TRBV7-9	TRBJ2-7	.	TGTGCCAGCAGCGCCTCAGCTAGCGTTCCAACGGGGCAGTACTTC	CASSASASVPTGQYF
.	TRBV28	TRBJ2-5	.	TGTGCCAGCAGTTCTAGACGCGGCACGCAAGAGACCCAGTACTTC	CASSSRRGTQETQYF
.	TRBV19	TRBJ2-1	TRBD2	TGTGCCAGTAGTCCGCTAGCGGGAACCACCTACAATGAGCAGTTCTTC	CASSPLAGTTYNEQFF
.	TRBV7-6	TRBJ1-3	.	TGTGCCAGCAGCATGGGCGGAAGGGCTAGCTCTGGAAACACCATATATTTT	CASSMGGRASSGNTIYF
.	TRBV11-2	TRBJ2-7	TRBD1	TGTGCCAGCAGCTTAGATATTCTAGGACAGGCGATCAACGAGCAGTACTTC	CASSLDILGQAINEQYF
few	TRBV15	TRBJ2-7	.	TGTGCCACCAGCGCCAGAGTCCCCTACGAGCAGTACTTC	CATSARVPYEQYF
.	TRBV28	TRBJ2-7	TRBD2	TGTGCCAGCAGTAGTTTAACCGGGACTAGCGGGGGCTACGAGCAGTACTTC	CASSSLTGTSGGYEQYF
.	TRBV28	TRBJ1-5	.	TGTGCCAGCAGACCACCCCGGGCCACTTCTTATCAGCCCCAGCATTTT	CASRPPRATSYQPQHF
.	TRBV5-6	TRBJ1-1	.	TGTGCCAGCAGCTTGGGCCCGCAGGGAATATATTACTTGGACACTGAAGCTTTCTTT	CASSLGPQGIYYLDTEAFF
.	TRBV7-9	TRBJ1-5	.	TGTGCCAGCAGCCCCGCGGGGACCAATCAGCCCCAGCATTTT	CASSPAGTNQPQHF
.	TRBV30	TRBJ2-7	TRBD1	TGTGCCTGGAGTACAGGGGGCTACGACGAGCAGTACTTC	CAWSTGGYDEQYF
.	TRBV11-2	TRBJ2-3	TRBD1	TGTGCCAGCAGCTTCTCCGGGACAGGGGGGACAGATACGCAGTATTTT	CASSFSGTGGTDTQYF
.	TRBV11-3	TRBJ2-1	.	TGTGCCAGCAGCTTAGGCAGGGTCGCTGAGCAGTTCTTC	CASSLGRVAEQFF
few	TRBV18	TRBJ1-1	.	TGTGCCAGCTCGCCGGAGGCCCGAAACACTGAAGCTTTCTTT	CASSPEARNTEAFF
once	TRBV30	TRBJ2-1	TRBD2	TGTGCCGGGACGACTAGCGGCAACTACAATGAGCAGTTCTTC	CAGTTSGNYNEQFF
.	TRBV19	TRBJ2-1	.	TGTGCCAGTAGTACTACAGGGGGGGGGTACAATGAGCAGTTCTTC	CASSTTGGGYNEQFF
.	TRBV28	TRBJ2-1	.	TGTGCCAGCAGCCCCGGGGTTAAGCAGTTCTTC	CASSPGVKQFF
.	TRBV28	TRBJ1-4	.	TGTGCCAGCAGTTTAGGCCCCCGGGGCCGACCTCTGTTTTTT	CASSLGPRGRPLFF
.	TRBV2	TRBJ1-4	.	TGTGCCAGCAGGAGGGACGGACAGCTTAATGAAAAACTGTTTTTT	CASRRDGQLNEKLFF
.	TRBV21-1	TRBJ2-7	.	TGTGCCAGCAGCAAAGTGAAGCACCTAGCGGCAGGGGAACCCTACGAGCAGTACTTC	CASSKVKHLAAGEPYEQYF
.	TRBV4-1	TRBJ2-7	.	TGCGCCACCATAGCTACAGAATTTAACGAGCAGTACTTC	CATIATEFNEQYF
.	TRBV7-8	TRBJ1-1	.	TGTGCCAGCAGCTCGCCCCCAGGGAACACTGAAGCTTTCTTT	CASSSPPGNTEAFF
once	TRBV19	TRBJ1-1	.	TGTGCCAGTAGTATAAAGCGGACAGACACTGAAGCTTTCTTT	CASSIKRTDTEAFF
.	TRBV2	TRBJ1-5	.	TGTGCCAGCAACCGGCTGGGCCAGCCCCAGCATTTT	CASNRLGQPQHF
.	TRBV7-9	TRBJ2-2	.	TGTGCCAGCAGCTGGACGACCGGGAACATCGGGGAGCTGTTTTTT	CASSWTTGNIGELFF
.	TRBV19	TRBJ2-7	TRBD1	TGTGCCAGTAGTATTTTCCCCCGGGACAGGGAGAAGTACGAGCAGTACTTC	CASSIFPRDREKYEQYF
.	TRBV19	TRBJ1-4	.	TGTGCCAGTAGCCCGCTGACCACCCGCCAAAATGAAAAACTGTTTTTT	CASSPLTTRQNEKLFF
.	TRBV27	TRBJ2-1	.	TGTGCCAGCAATGTCCGGGGCTCCTACAATGAGCAGTTCTTC	CASNVRGSYNEQFF
.	TRBV5-4	TRBJ2-7	TRBD1	TGTGCCAGCAGCCCGGGGACAGGGTCCTACGAGCAGTACTTC	CASSPGTGSYEQYF
.	TRBV5-1	TRBJ2-7	TRBD1	TGCGCCAGCAGCTTGGTAACAGGGGGATGGCGGAGGCCCCTCTACGAGCAGTACTTC	CASSLVTGGWRRPLYEQYF
.	TRBV7-6	TRBJ1-3	.	TGTGCCAGCAGCTTGAAAGACCTTGGAAACACCATATATTTT	CASSLKDLGNTIYF
.	TRBV2	TRBJ2-7	TRBD1	TGTGCCAGCAGCTCCGGACAGGGGGCGGACTACGAGCAGTACTTC	CASSSGQGADYEQYF
.	TRBV6-5	TRBJ2-5	.	TGTGCCAGCAGTTACTCGGCAGGGCAAGAGACCCAGTACTTC	CASSYSAGQETQYF
.	TRBV30	TRBJ2-7	.	TGTGCCTGGAGTGGAGTTCGGGACACAATTTACGAGCAGTACTTC	CAWSGVRDTIYEQYF